What follows are 9 T cell receptor beta chains derived from one specimen sequenced in a study of OX40 agonist ivuxolimab in advanced cancers. Library generation was performed with the immunoSEQ multiplex PCR assay. In its TCRdb copy, this immuneACCESS table keeps in-frame sequences only and misses some clones. Where compared with another copy, unresolved V genes explain less than half of these, and the others have no known cause. The sample table lists tens of thousands of clones, about 89% of them with a count of one. The ten largest clones represent more than 13% of the sample. This sample comprised CD4+ or CD8+ T cells sorted from blood, obtained in a trial of the OX40 agonist ivuxolimab. The receptors derive from an adult with an advanced solid tumor such as melanoma, head and neck, liver or kidney cancer.

The CDR3 reads CASSPPNSGGVAGELFF. The CDR3 DNA reads as TGTGCCAGCAGCCCCCCAAATAGCGGAGGAGTGGCCGGGGAGCTGTTTTTT. The V call is TRBV7-9, the J call TRBJ2-2; TRBD2 is a possible D gene (6 bases). This CDR3 is built from 17 residues. The germline V gene encodes CDR1 SEHNR and CDR2 FQNEAQ (reference sequence). Trimming took off 5 bases at V and 6 bases at J, with 22 bases between the two ends.

J is TRBJ1-2 and V is TRBV21-1; the D segment call TRBD1 is taken from the table without a DNA check. TRBV21-1 is a pseudogene. This CDR3 has 15 residues. The CDR3 nucleotides read TGTGCCAGCAGCAAAGAAATGGACAGGGTGTGCGGCTACACCTTC. Translating gives CASSKEMDRVCGYTF.

The chain recombines TRBV30 with TRBJ2-5, with 9 bases matching TRBD1. The CDR3 covers 13 residues. V lost 1 base and J lost 5; bases outside the gene matches: 2. CDR1 GTSNPN and CDR2 SVGIG come from the germline V gene (reference sequence). CDR3: CAWSGDRDETQYF. CDR3 DNA: TGTGCCTGGAGTGGGGACAGGGACGAGACCCAGTACTTC.

The chain recombines TRBV4-2 with TRBJ1-1; no definite D call. CDR1 and CDR2 from the germline V gene are LGHNA and YNFKEQ. V was pared by 0 bases and J by 1 base, with 6 bases between. CDR3 length equals 14 residues. The CDR3 nucleotides read TGTGCCAGCAGCCAAGAGCCAGGGAACACTGAAGCTTTCTTT. Protein product: CASSQEPGNTEAFF.

The chain combines TRBV18 with TRBJ1-1; 7 positions agree with TRBD1. CDR1 is KGHSH, CDR2 LQKENI, per germline. Trimming removed 2 bases from V and 4 bases from J; junction bases left unmatched: 1. The CDR3 is 13 amino acids. CDR3 sequence (DNA): TGTGCCAGCTCACCAGCAGGGGGCACTGAAGCTTTCTTT. Amino acids: CASSPAGGTEAFF.

J is TRBJ2-7 and V is TRBV18; possibly TRBD1 or TRBD2 for D (5 bases each). The V gene's germline CDR1 is KGHSH and CDR2 LQKENI. The CDR3 totals 15 residues. Trimming left V 0 bases short and J 1 base short, with 10 bases between. The CDR3 sequence: CASSPPRDGSYEQYF. Here the CDR3 DNA reads TGTGCCAGCTCACCACCCCGGGACGGGTCCTACGAGCAGTACTTC. The full variable domain, rest sourced from reference TRBV18 and TRBJ2-7, is NAGVMQNPRHLVRRRGQEARLRCSPMKGHSHVYWYRQLPEEGLKFMVYLQKENIIDESGMPKERFSAEFPKEGPSILRIQQVVRGDSAAYFCASSPPRDGSYEQYFGPGTRLTVT.

On this clone itself: One junction end disagrees with the germline gene, perhaps due to a read error. The V gene is TRBV4-1, the J gene TRBJ2-4; 9 bases align to TRBD2. Germline CDR1 is MGHRA and CDR2 is YSYEKL. There are 12 residues in the CDR3. The CDR3 loop reads CASSQEGGRADF. For the CDR3, the DNA is TGCGCCAGCAGCCAAGAGGGCGGGAGGGCGGACTTC.

The rearrangement uses TRBV11-2 and TRBJ1-2; D is ambiguous. Germline loops: CDR1 SGHAT, CDR2 FQNNGV. This CDR3 has 12 amino acids. Trimming took off 5 bases at V and 6 bases at J, with 10 bases between the two ends. The CDR3 nucleotides are TGTGCCAGCAGCCCCGTTGGACATGGCTACACCTTC. Encoded protein: CASSPVGHGYTF. Full variable domain (rest looked up from reference TRBV11-2 and TRBJ1-2): EAGVAQSPRYKIIEKRQSVAFWCNPISGHATLYWYQQILGQGPKLLIQFQNNGVVDDSQLPKDRFSAERLKGVDSTLKIQPAKLEDSAVYLCASSPVGHGYTFGSGTRLTVV.

The chain carries TRBV19 and TRBJ2-3; D perhaps matches TRBD2 (6 bases). Germline CDR1 reads LNHDA; CDR2 reads SQIVND (reference sequence). The V gene lost 4 bases and the J gene lost 5 bases, with 19 bases spanning the gap. The CDR3 runs 16 residues. The CDR3 loop is CASSTGLASWGDTQYF. CDR3 nucleotide sequence: TGTGCCAGTAGTACGGGACTGGCGTCATGGGGAGATACGCAGTATTTT. Full variable domain (remainder filled in from reference TRBV19 and TRBJ2-3): DGGITQSPKYLFRKEGQNVTLSCEQNLNHDAMYWYRQDPGQGLRLIYYSQIVNDFQKGDIAEGYSVSREKKESFPLTVTSAQKNPTAFYLCASSTGLASWGDTQYFGPGTRLTVL.